This T cell receptor beta chain stems from a study of spatial heterogeneity in lung cancer. The overall study: There were consistently more beta-chain sequences detected than alpha-chain sequences.

The library protocol tagged each TCR cDNA with a unique molecular identifier. TCRdb itself ran the 5' RACE reads through MiXCR, one entry per CDR3 protein. The sample consists of about 92,000 distinct CDR3 sequences, roughly 12% of them appearing once. Described time point: sample taken at primary tumor resection. The donors were fewer than 80 patients with non-small cell lung cancer that was early-stage and untreated. Tumor, nontumor lung or frozen PBMC supplied whole RNA that was sequenced unsorted. The CDR3 loop spans 15 amino acids. Germline V gives CDR1 SGHTA, CDR2 FQGNSA. The ends were cut back, 6 bases at V and 2 bases at J, with 16 bases in the middle.

This specimen was PBMCs, taken at surgery. The sequence was collected from a male donor with early-stage non-small cell lung cancer. This rearrangement joins TRBV7-2 to TRBJ2-5; D gene uncertain. CDR3 loop: CASSPMPTSQETQYF. The DNA of the CDR3 is TGTGCCAGCAGTCCGATGCCCACTTCGCAAGAGACCCAGTACTTC.